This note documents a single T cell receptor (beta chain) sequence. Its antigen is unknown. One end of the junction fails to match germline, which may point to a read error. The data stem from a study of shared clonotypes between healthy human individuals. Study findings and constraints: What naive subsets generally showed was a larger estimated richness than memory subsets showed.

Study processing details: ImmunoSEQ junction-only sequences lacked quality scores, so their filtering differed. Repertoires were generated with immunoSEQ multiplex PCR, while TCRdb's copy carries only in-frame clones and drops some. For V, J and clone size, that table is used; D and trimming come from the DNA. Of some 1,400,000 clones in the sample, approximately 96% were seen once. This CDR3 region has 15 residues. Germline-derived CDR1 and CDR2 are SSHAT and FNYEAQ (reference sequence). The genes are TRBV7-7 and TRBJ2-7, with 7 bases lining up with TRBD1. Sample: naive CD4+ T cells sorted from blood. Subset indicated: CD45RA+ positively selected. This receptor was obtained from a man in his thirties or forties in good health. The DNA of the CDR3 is TGTGCTAGCAGCCCAAGACAGGGATCCCACTACGAGCAGTACTTC. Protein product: CASSPRQGSHYEQYF.